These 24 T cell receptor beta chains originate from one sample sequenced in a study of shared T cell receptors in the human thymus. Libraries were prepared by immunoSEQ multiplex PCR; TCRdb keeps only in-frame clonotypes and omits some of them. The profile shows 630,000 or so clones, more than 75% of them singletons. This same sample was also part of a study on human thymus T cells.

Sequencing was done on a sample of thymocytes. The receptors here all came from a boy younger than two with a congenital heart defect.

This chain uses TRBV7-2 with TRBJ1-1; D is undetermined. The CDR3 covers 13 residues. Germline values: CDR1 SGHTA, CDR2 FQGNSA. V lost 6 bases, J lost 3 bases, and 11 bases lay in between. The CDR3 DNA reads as TGTGCCAGCAGTAGAGACATCTACACTGAAGCTTTCTTT. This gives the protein CASSRDIYTEAFF.

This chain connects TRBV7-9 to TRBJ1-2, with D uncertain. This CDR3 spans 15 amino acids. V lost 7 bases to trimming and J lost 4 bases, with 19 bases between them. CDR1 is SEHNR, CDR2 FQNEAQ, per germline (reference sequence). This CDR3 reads CASTLSGLPLYGYTF. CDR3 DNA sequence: TGTGCCAGCACCCTCTCGGGTCTCCCTCTCTATGGCTACACCTTC.

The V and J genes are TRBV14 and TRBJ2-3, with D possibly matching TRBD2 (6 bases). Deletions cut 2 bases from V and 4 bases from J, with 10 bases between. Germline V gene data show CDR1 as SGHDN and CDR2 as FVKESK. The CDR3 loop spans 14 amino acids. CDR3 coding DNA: TGTGCCAGCAGCCAAACCGCTAGCGCAGATACGCAGTATTTT. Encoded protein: CASSQTASADTQYF.

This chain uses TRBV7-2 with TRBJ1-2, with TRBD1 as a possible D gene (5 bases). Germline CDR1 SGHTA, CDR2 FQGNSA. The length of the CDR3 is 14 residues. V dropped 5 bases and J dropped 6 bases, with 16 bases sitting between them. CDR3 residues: CASSLGLSGNGYTF. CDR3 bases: TGTGCCAGCAGCCTGGGACTTAGTGGAAATGGCTACACCTTC.

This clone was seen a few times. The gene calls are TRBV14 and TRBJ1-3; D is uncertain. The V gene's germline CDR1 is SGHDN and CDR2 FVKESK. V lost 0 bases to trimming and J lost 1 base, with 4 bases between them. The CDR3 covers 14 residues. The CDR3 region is CASSQDRSGNTIYF. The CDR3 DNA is TGTGCCAGCAGCCAAGACAGGTCTGGAAACACCATATATTTT.

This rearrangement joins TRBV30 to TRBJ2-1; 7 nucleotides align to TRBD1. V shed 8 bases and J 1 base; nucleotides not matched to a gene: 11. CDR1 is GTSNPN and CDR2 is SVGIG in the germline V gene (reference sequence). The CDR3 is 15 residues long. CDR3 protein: CARSAGGKSYNEQFF. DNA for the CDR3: TGTGCCCGTTCGGCAGGGGGTAAATCCTACAATGAGCAGTTCTTC.

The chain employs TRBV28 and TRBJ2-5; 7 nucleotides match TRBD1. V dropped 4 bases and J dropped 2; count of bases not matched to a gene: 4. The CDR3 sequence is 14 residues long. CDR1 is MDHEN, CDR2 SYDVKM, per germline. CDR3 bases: TGTGCCAGCAGTTCCCGGGACAGACAAGAGACCCAGTACTTC. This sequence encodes CASSSRDRQETQYF.

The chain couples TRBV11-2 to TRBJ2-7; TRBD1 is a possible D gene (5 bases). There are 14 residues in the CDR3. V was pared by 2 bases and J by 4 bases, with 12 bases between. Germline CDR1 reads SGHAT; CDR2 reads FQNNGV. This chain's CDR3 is CASSLKNRTYEQYF. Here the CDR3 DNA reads TGTGCCAGCAGCTTAAAGAACAGGACGTACGAGCAGTACTTC.

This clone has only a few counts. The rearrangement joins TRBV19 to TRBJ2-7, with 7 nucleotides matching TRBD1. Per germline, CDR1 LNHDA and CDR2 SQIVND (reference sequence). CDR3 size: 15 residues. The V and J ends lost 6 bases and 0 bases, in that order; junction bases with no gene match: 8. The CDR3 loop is CASSSGQTDSYEQYF. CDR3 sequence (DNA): TGTGCCAGTAGCTCGGGACAGACAGACTCCTACGAGCAGTACTTC. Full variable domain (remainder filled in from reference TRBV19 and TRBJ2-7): DGGITQSPKYLFRKEGQNVTLSCEQNLNHDAMYWYRQDPGQGLRLIYYSQIVNDFQKGDIAEGYSVSREKKESFPLTVTSAQKNPTAFYLCASSSGQTDSYEQYFGPGTRLTVT.

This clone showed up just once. CDR3 DNA sequence: TGTGCCAGCAGCGTTTCGGGACTAGTCAATGAGCAGTTCTTC. This translates into CASSVSGLVNEQFF. V and J are TRBV9 and TRBJ2-1; 8 bases line up with TRBD2. Germline trimming cut 2 bases from V and 6 bases from J; bases unmatched to any gene: 4. Germline CDR1 SGDLS, CDR2 YYNGEE. The CDR3 has 14 residues.

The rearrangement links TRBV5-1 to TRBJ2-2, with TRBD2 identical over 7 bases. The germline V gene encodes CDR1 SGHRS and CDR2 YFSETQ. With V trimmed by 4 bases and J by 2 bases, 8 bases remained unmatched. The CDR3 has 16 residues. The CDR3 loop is CASSTTSVLNTGELFF. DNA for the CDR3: TGCGCCAGCAGCACCACTAGCGTGCTAAACACCGGGGAGCTGTTTTTT.

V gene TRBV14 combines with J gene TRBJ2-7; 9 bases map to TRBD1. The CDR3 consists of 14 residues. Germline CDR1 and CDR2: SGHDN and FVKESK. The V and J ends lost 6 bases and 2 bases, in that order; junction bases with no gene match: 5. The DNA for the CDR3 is TGTGCCAGCAGTTGGACAGGGGATCCCTACGAGCAGTACTTC. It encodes CASSWTGDPYEQYF.

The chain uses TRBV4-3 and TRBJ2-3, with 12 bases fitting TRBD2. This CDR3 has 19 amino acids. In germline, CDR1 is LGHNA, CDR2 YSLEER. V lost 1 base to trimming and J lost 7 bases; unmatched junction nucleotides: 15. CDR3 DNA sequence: TGCGCCAGCAGCCAAGTCGTATCTCTCCTAGCGGGGGGGCTCCATACGCAGTATTTT. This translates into CASSQVVSLLAGGLHTQYF.

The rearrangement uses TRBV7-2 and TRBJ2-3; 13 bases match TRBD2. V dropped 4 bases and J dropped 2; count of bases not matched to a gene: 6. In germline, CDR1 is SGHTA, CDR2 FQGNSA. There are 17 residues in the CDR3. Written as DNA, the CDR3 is TGTGCCAGCAGCTACCGACTAGCGGGGGGCTACACAGATACGCAGTATTTT. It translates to CASSYRLAGGYTDTQYF.

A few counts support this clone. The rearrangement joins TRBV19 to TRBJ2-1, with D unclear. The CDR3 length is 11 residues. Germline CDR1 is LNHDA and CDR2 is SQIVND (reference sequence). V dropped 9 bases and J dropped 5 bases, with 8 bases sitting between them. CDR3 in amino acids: CASVEHNEQFF. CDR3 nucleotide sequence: TGTGCCAGCGTAGAACACAATGAGCAGTTCTTC.

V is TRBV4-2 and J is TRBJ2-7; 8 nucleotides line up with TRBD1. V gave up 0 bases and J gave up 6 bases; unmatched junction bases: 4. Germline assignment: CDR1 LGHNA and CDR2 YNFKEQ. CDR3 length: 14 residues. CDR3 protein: CASSQDNRGCEQYF. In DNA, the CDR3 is TGTGCCAGCAGCCAAGATAACAGGGGGTGCGAGCAGTACTTC.

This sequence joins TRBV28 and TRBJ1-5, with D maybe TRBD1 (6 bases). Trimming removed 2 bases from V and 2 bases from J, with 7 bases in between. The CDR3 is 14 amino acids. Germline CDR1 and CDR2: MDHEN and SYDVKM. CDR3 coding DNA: TGTGCCAGCAGTTTAAACAGGGGCAATCAGCCCCAGCATTTT. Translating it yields CASSLNRGNQPQHF.

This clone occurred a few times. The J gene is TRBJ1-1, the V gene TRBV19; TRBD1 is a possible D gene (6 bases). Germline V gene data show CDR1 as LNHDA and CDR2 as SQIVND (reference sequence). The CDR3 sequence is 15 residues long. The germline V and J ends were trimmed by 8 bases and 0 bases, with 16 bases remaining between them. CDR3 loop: CASSGTLLMNTEAFF. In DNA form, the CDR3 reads TGTGCCAGTTCCGGGACACTGCTCATGAACACTGAAGCTTTCTTT.

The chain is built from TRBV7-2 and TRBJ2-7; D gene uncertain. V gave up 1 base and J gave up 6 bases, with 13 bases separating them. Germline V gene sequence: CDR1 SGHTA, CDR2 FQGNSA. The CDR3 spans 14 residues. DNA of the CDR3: TGTGCCAGCAGCTTAGTTAAGAGCCCGCGCGAGCAGTACTTC. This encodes CASSLVKSPREQYF.

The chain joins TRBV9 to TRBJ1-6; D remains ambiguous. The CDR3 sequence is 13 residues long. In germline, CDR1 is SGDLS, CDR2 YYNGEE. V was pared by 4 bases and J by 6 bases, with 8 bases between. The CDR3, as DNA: TGTGCCAGCAGCTCAGCGACTAATTCACCCCTCCACTTT. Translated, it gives CASSSATNSPLHF.

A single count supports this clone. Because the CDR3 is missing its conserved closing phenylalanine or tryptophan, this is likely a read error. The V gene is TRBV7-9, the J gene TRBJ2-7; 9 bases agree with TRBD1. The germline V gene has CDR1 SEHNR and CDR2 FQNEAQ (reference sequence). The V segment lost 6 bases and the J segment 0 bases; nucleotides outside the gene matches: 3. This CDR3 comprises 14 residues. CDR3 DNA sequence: TGTGCCAGCAGTCGGGACAGGGTCTCCTACGAGCAGTACCTC. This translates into CASSRDRVSYEQYL.

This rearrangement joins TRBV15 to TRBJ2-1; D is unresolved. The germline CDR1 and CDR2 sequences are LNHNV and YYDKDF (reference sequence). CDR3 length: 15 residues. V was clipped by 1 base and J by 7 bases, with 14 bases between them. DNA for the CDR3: TGTGCCACCAGCAGAGTTAAGCGCCTAACGAATGAGCAGTTCTTC. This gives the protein CATSRVKRLTNEQFF.

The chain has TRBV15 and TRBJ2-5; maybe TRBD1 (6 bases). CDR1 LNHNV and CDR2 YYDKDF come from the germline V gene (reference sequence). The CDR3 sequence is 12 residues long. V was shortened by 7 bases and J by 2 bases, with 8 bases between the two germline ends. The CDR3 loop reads CATMDSQETQYF. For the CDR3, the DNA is TGTGCCACCATGGACAGTCAAGAGACCCAGTACTTC. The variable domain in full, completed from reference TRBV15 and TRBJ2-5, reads DAMVIQNPRYQVTQFGKPVTLSCSQTLNHNVMYWYQQKSSQAPKLLFHYYDKDFNNEADTPDNFQSRRPNTSFCFLDIRSPGLGDTAMYLCATMDSQETQYFGPGTRLLVL.

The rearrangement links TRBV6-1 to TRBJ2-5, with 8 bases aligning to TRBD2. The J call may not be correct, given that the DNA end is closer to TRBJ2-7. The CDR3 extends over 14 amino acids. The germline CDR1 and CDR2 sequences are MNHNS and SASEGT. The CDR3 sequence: CAGKRGGRFYEQYF. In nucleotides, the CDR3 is TGTGCCGGAAAACGCGGGGGGAGATTCTACGAGCAGTACTTC.